Sequencing of this T cell receptor (beta chain) was carried out in a study of cytomegalovirus exposure and HLA in healthy donors. When sampled, the donors appeared nominally healthy, though they likely had unrecorded immune exposures. Comments on this clone: As yet, its antigen is unknown.

Primers included in the PCR were 60 Vbeta and 13 Jbeta primers. Measured with immunoSEQ multiplex PCR; TCRdb has only the in-frame clones, and not every one. Of about 120,000 clones in the sample, around three quarters were seen once. Study-wide findings and caveats: Reportedly, HLA-A and HLA-B alleles of most subjects were accurately predicted from TCR beta. The only immune exposure information that was available was CMV serostatus. Per published reports, the classifier diagnosed cytomegalovirus status with high specificity and sensitivity.

CDR3 length: 14 residues. Germline V gene sequence: CDR1 LGHNA, CDR2 YSLEER. V lost 0 bases and J lost 4, with 6 bases in between. The clonotype comes from a young man in good health and CMV-seropositive. The specimen sequenced was PBMCs. This chain joins TRBV4-3 and TRBJ1-4; D uncertain. The CDR3 sequence: CASSQDNSNEKLFF. The CDR3 nucleotides are TGCGCCAGCAGCCAAGATAACAGTAATGAAAAACTGTTTTTT.